The clone carrying this T cell receptor beta chain was seen only a few times. Its antigen is not identified. This sample was included in a study of T-cell memory formation after mild COVID-19. Study-level points and caveats: In second-wave clones peaking day 37, SARS-CoV-2 specificity remained unconfirmed. Contracting clones localized mainly to CM and EM when CD4+ and mainly to EMRA when CD8+.

From 5'RACE with constant-segment primers came TCR alpha and TCR beta cDNA libraries that carried sample barcodes and UMIs. TCRdb fed the 5' RACE reads into MiXCR, producing one record per CDR3 protein. The table includes over 150,000 distinct CDR3 sequences, roughly 18% detected once. This CDR3 spans 15 amino acids. V was trimmed by 6 bases and J by 5 bases, leaving 17 bases between them. Per germline, CDR1 MNHEY and CDR2 SVGAGI. Sequencing was performed on PBMCs or a T cell subset sorted from them (not recorded which). The TCR sequence derives from a man aged 18 to 30 who had mild COVID-19 (a few samples of this study predate the infection). Cell type and time point are not known. The chain joins TRBV6-5 to TRBJ1-5; perhaps TRBD1 as D (6 bases). CDR3 in DNA: TGTGCCAGCAGAACAGGGTCACAGGGCCATCAGCCCCAGCATTTT. Protein product: CASRTGSQGHQPQHF.